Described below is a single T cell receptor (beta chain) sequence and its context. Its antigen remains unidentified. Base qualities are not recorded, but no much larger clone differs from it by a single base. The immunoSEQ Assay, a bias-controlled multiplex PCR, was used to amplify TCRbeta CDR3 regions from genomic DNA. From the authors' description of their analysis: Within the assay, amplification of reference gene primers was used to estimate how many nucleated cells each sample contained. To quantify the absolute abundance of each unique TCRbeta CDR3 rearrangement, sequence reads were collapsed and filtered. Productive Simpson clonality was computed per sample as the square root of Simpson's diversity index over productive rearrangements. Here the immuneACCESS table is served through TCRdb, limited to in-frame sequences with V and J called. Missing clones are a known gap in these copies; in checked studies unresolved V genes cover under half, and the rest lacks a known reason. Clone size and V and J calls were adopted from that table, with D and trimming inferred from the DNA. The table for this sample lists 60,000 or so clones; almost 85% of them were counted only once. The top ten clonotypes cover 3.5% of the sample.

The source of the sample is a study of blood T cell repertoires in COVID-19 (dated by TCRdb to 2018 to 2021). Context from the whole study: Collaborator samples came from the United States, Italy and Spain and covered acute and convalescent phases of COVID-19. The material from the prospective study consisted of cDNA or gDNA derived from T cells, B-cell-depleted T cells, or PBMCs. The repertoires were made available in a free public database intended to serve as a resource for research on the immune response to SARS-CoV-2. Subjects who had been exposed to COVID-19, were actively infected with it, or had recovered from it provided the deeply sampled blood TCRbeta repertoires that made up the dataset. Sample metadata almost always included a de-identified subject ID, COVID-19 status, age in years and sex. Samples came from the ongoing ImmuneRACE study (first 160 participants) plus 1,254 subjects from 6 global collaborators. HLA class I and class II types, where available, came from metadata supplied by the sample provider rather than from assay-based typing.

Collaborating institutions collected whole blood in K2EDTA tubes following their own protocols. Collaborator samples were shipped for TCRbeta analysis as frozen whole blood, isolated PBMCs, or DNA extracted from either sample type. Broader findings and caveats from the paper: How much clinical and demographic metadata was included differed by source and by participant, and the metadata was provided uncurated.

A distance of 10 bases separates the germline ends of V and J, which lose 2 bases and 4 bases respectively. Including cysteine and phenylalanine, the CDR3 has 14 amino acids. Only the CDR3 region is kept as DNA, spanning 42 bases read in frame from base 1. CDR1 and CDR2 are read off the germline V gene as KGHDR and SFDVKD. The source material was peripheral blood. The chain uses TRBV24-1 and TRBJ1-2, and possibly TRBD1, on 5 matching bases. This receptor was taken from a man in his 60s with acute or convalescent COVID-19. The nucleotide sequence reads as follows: TGTGCCACCAGTGATTACCAGGGTACCTATGGCTACACCTTC. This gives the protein CATSDYQGTYGYTF.